Listed here are 27 T cell receptor beta chains from one sample, sequenced in a study of blood T cell repertoires in COVID-19. Assay: immunoSEQ multiplex PCR; the TCRdb copy retains only in-frame clones and omits some. The table has roughly 140,000 clones, 81% seen once. Sequences were obtained from peripheral blood. These receptors were obtained from a human donor in a cohort sampled during active COVID-19.

The chain uses TRBV19 and TRBJ1-1; TRBD1 matches 7 bases. Germline CDR1 reads LNHDA; CDR2 reads SQIVND (reference sequence). This CDR3 is 17 amino acids long. With V trimmed by 2 bases and J by 0 bases, 9 bases remained unmatched. The CDR3 spells CASSIIGTAGLNTEAFF. CDR3 DNA: TGTGCCAGTAGTATAATTGGGACAGCGGGCTTGAACACTGAAGCTTTCTTT.

V is TRBV18 and J is TRBJ1-4; 7 bases are a match to TRBD1. V lost 0 bases and J lost 5; bases outside the gene matches: 3. Germline loops: CDR1 KGHSH, CDR2 LQKENI. This CDR3 has 15 amino acids. CDR3 amino acids: CASSPPGQLNEKLFF. The DNA of the CDR3 is TGTGCCAGCTCACCACCGGGACAGCTAAATGAAAAACTGTTTTTT.

The rearrangement joins TRBV4-2 to TRBJ2-7, with D perhaps TRBD2 (7 bases). V gave up 1 base and J gave up 6 bases, with 13 bases separating them. Germline V gene sequence: CDR1 LGHNA, CDR2 YNFKEQ. CDR3 length: 14 residues. The CDR3 nucleotides read TGTGCCAGCAGCCAAGGGGGGGGCTCGGGCGAGCAGTACTTC. It yields the protein CASSQGGGSGEQYF.

The rearrangement joins TRBV7-3 to TRBJ2-6; D not resolved. The ends were cut back, 3 bases at V and 0 bases at J, with 6 bases in the middle. Germline lookup yields CDR1 SGHTA and CDR2 FQGTGA. The CDR3 runs 15 residues. The CDR3 here is CASSFQVSGANVLTF. Written as DNA, the CDR3 is TGTGCCAGCAGCTTCCAGGTCTCTGGGGCCAACGTCCTGACTTTC.

V usage is TRBV4-1 and J usage is TRBJ2-7, with D possibly matching TRBD1 (8 bases). With 4 bases removed from V and 4 bases from J, the gap between germline ends came to 17 bases. CDR1 MGHRA and CDR2 YSYEKL come from the germline V gene. The CDR3 runs 15 residues. Here the CDR3 reads CASSPREGQAYEQYF. The DNA for the CDR3 is TGCGCCAGCAGCCCGAGGGAGGGACAGGCTTACGAGCAGTACTTC.

The rearrangement uses TRBV5-1 and TRBJ1-1, with D possibly matching TRBD1 (6 bases). Germline loops: CDR1 SGHRS, CDR2 YFSETQ. The CDR3 contains 14 residues. Trimming stripped 0 bases from V and 5 bases from J, with 11 bases between. DNA for the CDR3: TGCGCCAGCAGCTTGGAACAGGGAAGGACTGAAGCTTTCTTT. Protein sequence: CASSLEQGRTEAFF.

This rearrangement joins TRBV5-6 to TRBJ2-1; TRBD2 matches at 8 bases. The germline CDR1 and CDR2 sequences are SGHDT and YYEEEE. Trimming took 0 bases from V and 7 from J; bases not matched to a gene: 9. The CDR3 length is 16 residues. CDR3: CASSLARSGSRNEQFF. The CDR3 DNA reads as TGTGCCAGCAGCTTGGCCCGGAGCGGGAGCAGGAATGAGCAGTTCTTC.

The gene calls are TRBV7-9 and TRBJ2-6, with no clear D. Per the germline V gene, CDR1 is SEHNR and CDR2 is FQNEAQ (reference sequence). V was cut by 1 base and J by 0 bases, with 7 bases left in between. The CDR3 spans 16 residues. The CDR3 is CASSLGHTSGANVLTF. The CDR3 region has the DNA TGTGCCAGCAGCTTAGGACATACCTCTGGGGCCAACGTCCTGACTTTC.

Only a few counts were recorded for this clone. The V and J genes are TRBV18 and TRBJ2-3; no definite D call. The CDR3 consists of 15 residues. Trimming left V 2 bases short and J 2 bases short, with 11 bases between. CDR1 and CDR2 from the germline V gene are KGHSH and LQKENI. As DNA, the CDR3 is TGTGCCAGCTCACCATCTTTGCAGGCCACAGATACGCAGTATTTT. Translated: CASSPSLQATDTQYF.

The CDR3 DNA reads as TGTGCCAGTAGTATAGATTCCGGGACAGGGCGCACTGAAGCTTTCTTT. Its translation is CASSIDSGTGRTEAFF. This chain joins TRBV19 and TRBJ1-1, with 9 bases aligning to TRBD1. From germline, CDR1 is LNHDA and CDR2 SQIVND (reference sequence). The V gene end was trimmed by 0 bases and the J gene end by 4 bases; junction bases not matched to a gene: 6. CDR3 length equals 16 residues.

The rearrangement uses TRBV4-1 and TRBJ2-4, with no clear D. V shed 4 bases and J shed 1 base, with 11 bases lying between them. Per the germline V gene, CDR1 is MGHRA and CDR2 is YSYEKL. The CDR3 runs to 15 residues. CDR3 residues: CASSPPVGAKNIQYF. In DNA, the CDR3 is TGCGCCAGCAGCCCACCCGTCGGGGCCAAAAACATTCAGTACTTC.

This sequence joins TRBV6-2 or TRBV6-3 and TRBJ2-3; D remains unclear. CDR3 length: 12 residues. Germline V lookup: CDR1 MNHEY, CDR2 SVGEGT. The V and J ends lost 0 bases and 5 bases respectively, with 3 bases between them. DNA for the CDR3: TGTGCCAGCAGTTACTCGAGAGATACGCAGTATTTT. Translating gives CASSYSRDTQYF.

V is TRBV9 and J is TRBJ2-1, with 11 bases aligning to TRBD2. The CDR3 contains 17 residues. V lost 1 base, J lost 8 bases, and 11 bases stayed unmatched. Germline-derived CDR1 and CDR2 are SGDLS and YYNGEE. Written as DNA, the CDR3 is TGTGCCAGCAGCGTAACCTTAGCGGGAGGGCCTTCAGATGAGCAGTTCTTC. Translation: CASSVTLAGGPSDEQFF.

The genes are TRBV5-4 and TRBJ2-7; maybe TRBD2 (5 bases). CDR3 size: 14 residues. V lost 2 bases, J lost 7 bases, and 16 bases lay in between. CDR1 SGHNT and CDR2 YYREEE come from the germline V gene (reference sequence). The CDR3 region is CASSFRVTTGEQYF. CDR3 sequence (DNA): TGTGCCAGCAGCTTTAGAGTGACAACGGGGGAGCAGTACTTC.

The table lists this clone with a few counts. This chain uses TRBV27 with TRBJ2-6; perhaps TRBD1 as D (6 bases). This CDR3 has 15 amino acids. Trimming took 8 bases from V and 2 from J, leaving 13 bases between them. CDR1 MNHEY and CDR2 SMNVEV come from the germline V gene (reference sequence). The CDR3 reads CASRDNQAGANVLTF. The CDR3 bases are TGTGCCAGCCGGGACAATCAAGCTGGGGCCAACGTCCTGACTTTC.

The chain uses TRBV19 and TRBJ2-7; 9 positions match TRBD1. Germline trimming cut 2 bases from V and 0 bases from J; bases unmatched to any gene: 5. This CDR3 comprises 16 residues. Germline CDR1 reads LNHDA; CDR2 reads SQIVND (reference sequence). CDR3 protein: CASSIPTGQGSYEQYF. In DNA form, the CDR3 reads TGTGCCAGTAGTATACCAACGGGACAGGGCTCCTACGAGCAGTACTTC.

The rearrangement uses TRBV20-1 and TRBJ1-1; D call uncertain. CDR3 length: 11 amino acids. CDR1 DFQATT and CDR2 SNEGSKA come from the germline V gene (reference sequence). V was shortened by 8 bases and J by 4 bases, with 11 bases between the two germline ends. CDR3 sequence reads: CSIRRVTEAFF. The CDR3 DNA sequence: TGCAGTATCCGTCGGGTCACTGAAGCTTTCTTT.

V gene TRBV4-2 combines with J gene TRBJ2-7; 10 positions agree with TRBD1. The CDR3 is made up of 17 amino acids. The germline gives CDR1 LGHNA, CDR2 YNFKEQ. J lost 4 bases, V lost 0 bases, and 9 bases had no gene match. CDR3 region: CASSQDRPGTGVYEQYF. The CDR3 nucleotides are TGTGCCAGCAGCCAAGATCGGCCCGGGACAGGGGTTTACGAGCAGTACTTC.

The CDR3 region has the DNA TGTGCCAGCAGCCCCGAGGGACTAGCGGTTGAGACCCAGTACTTC. This codes for CASSPEGLAVETQYF. The chain combines TRBV28 with TRBJ2-5; TRBD2 matches 11 bases. This CDR3 is built from 15 residues. Germline lookup yields CDR1 MDHEN and CDR2 SYDVKM. J gave up 5 bases and V 6 bases, and 8 bases lay outside the gene matches.

This rearrangement joins TRBV28 to TRBJ2-7; no firm D call. V lost 5 bases, J lost 4 bases, and 9 bases lay in between. This CDR3 region has 12 residues. The germline gives CDR1 MDHEN, CDR2 SYDVKM. DNA for the CDR3: TGTGCCAGCAGTACACCTAGTTACGAGCAGTACTTC. It is translated as CASSTPSYEQYF.

The chain links TRBV6-5 to TRBJ2-5; 7 bases align to TRBD1. This CDR3 region has 14 residues. CDR1 MNHEY and CDR2 SVGAGI come from the germline V gene. The V segment lost 5 bases and the J segment 1 base; nucleotides outside the gene matches: 4. In DNA, the CDR3 is TGTGCCAGCAGTAAGGGGGCTTCCCAAGAGACCCAGTACTTC. Protein product: CASSKGASQETQYF.

Only one count was recorded for this clone. The chain combines TRBV5-4 with TRBJ2-3, with 8 bases lining up with TRBD2. The ends lost 4 bases at V and 0 bases at J; junction bases unmatched: 4. The CDR3 is made up of 15 amino acids. Germline V lookup: CDR1 SGHNT, CDR2 YYREEE (reference sequence). The CDR3 loop is CASSPTSGSTDTQYF. DNA of the CDR3: TGTGCCAGCAGCCCAACTAGCGGAAGCACAGATACGCAGTATTTT.

The genes are TRBV7-3 and TRBJ2-2, with TRBD2 identical over 16 bases. CDR1 and CDR2 from the germline V gene are SGHTA and FQGTGA. This CDR3 spans 20 amino acids. After removal of 4 bases from V and 0 bases from J, the junction contained 8 bases not matched to a gene. The CDR3 sequence: CASSSNPGLAGGTNTGELFF. CDR3 sequence (DNA): TGTGCCAGCAGCTCAAATCCGGGACTAGCGGGAGGGACGAACACCGGGGAGCTGTTTTTT.

The chain employs TRBV6-5 and TRBJ2-6, with D maybe TRBD1 (6 bases). V was clipped by 2 bases and J by 11 bases, with 16 bases between them. The germline gives CDR1 MNHEY, CDR2 SVGAGI. This CDR3 is 15 amino acids long. The CDR3 bases are TGTGCCAGCAGTTACCAGGACAGCAGCCAACACGTCCTGACTTTC. It is translated as CASSYQDSSQHVLTF.

In its sample, this clone was seen once. This chain joins TRBV7-2 and TRBJ2-1, with D tentatively TRBD2 (5 bases). The CDR3 has 16 amino acids. CDR1 and CDR2 from the germline V gene are SGHTA and FQGNSA. Trimming removed 3 bases from V and 0 bases from J, with 12 bases in between. CDR3 bases: TGTGCCAGCAGCTTTATCAGCGGAAGCTCCTACAATGAGCAGTTCTTC. Amino acids: CASSFISGSSYNEQFF.

The CDR3 bases are TGTGCCACCAGCAGGGGACTAGCGGGATCTGGGGCCAACGTCCTGACTTTC. Translating it yields CATSRGLAGSGANVLTF. V and J are TRBV15 and TRBJ2-6, with TRBD2 identical over 13 bases. This CDR3 comprises 17 residues. Germline CDR1 and CDR2: LNHNV and YYDKDF (reference sequence). The V segment lost 3 bases and the J segment 1 base; nucleotides outside the gene matches: 0.

V is TRBV9 and J is TRBJ1-1; 7 bases map to TRBD1. Germline loops: CDR1 SGDLS, CDR2 YYNGEE. The V and J ends lost 0 bases and 2 bases, in that order; junction bases with no gene match: 4. This CDR3 contains 15 residues. CDR3 amino acids: CASSVGDSSNTEAFF. As DNA, the CDR3 is TGTGCCAGCAGCGTAGGGGACAGCTCCAACACTGAAGCTTTCTTT.